The 21 T cell receptor beta chains below were found in one sample sequenced in a study of T cells in localized non-small cell lung cancer. Clones were read by immunoSEQ multiplex PCR, and TCRdb kept only the in-frame ones, dropping some. Altogether about 3,200 clones are present, roughly a quarter being singletons, with the ten largest covering approximately 20%. The source material was lung tumor tissue, sampled before any cancer treatment. These receptors were obtained from a man aged 35 to 69 with stage I lung adenocarcinoma.

In its sample, this clone was seen a few times. The chain is built from TRBV11-3 and TRBJ1-3, with D hard to call. Germline V gene sequence: CDR1 SGHNT, CDR2 YENEEA. The CDR3 spans 15 residues. V was pared by 5 bases and J by 6 bases, with 17 bases between. CDR3 protein: CASSPEQALLNTIYF. CDR3 nucleotide sequence: TGTGCCAGCAGCCCCGAACAAGCTTTACTAAACACCATATATTTT. Drawing the rest from reference TRBV11-3 and TRBJ1-3, the complete variable domain is EAGVVQSPRYKIIEKKQPVAFWCNPISGHNTLYWYLQNLGQGPELLIRYENEEAVDDSQLPKDRFSAERLKGVDSTLKIQPAELGDSAVYLCASSPEQALLNTIYFGEGSWLTVV.

V is TRBV6-8 and J is TRBJ1-1, with D unresolved. V was shortened by 7 bases and J by 2 bases, with 17 bases between the two germline ends. CDR1 and CDR2 (germline): MNHGY, SAAAGT. The CDR3 is 15 residues long. CDR3 region: CASKTGGVLNTEAFF. The CDR3 DNA is TGTGCCAGCAAAACCGGTGGGGTACTAAACACTGAAGCTTTCTTT.

This chain joins TRBV10-2 and TRBJ2-2, with D uncertain. V lost 3 bases, J lost 3 bases, and 5 bases lay in between. The CDR3 covers 13 residues. Per the germline V gene, CDR1 is WSHSY and CDR2 is SAAADI. The CDR3: CASSDRHTGELFF. CDR3 nucleotide sequence: TGCGCCAGCAGTGACAGACACACCGGGGAGCTGTTTTTT.

The table lists this clone with a few counts. The chain employs TRBV9 and TRBJ2-2, with D possibly TRBD1 on 6 matching bases. V dropped 4 bases and J dropped 6 bases, with 13 bases sitting between them. The germline CDR1 and CDR2 sequences are SGDLS and YYNGEE. This CDR3 has 14 amino acids. The CDR3 loop is CASSFLRGSGELFF. CDR3 sequence (DNA): TGTGCCAGCAGCTTTCTGAGGGGGTCCGGGGAGCTGTTTTTT.

V gene TRBV29-1 combines with J gene TRBJ2-7, with 9 positions matching TRBD1. The CDR3 sequence is 12 residues long. Germline V CDR1 and CDR2: SQVTM, ANQGSEA. J gave up 6 bases and V 3 bases, and 3 bases lay outside the gene matches. CDR3 sequence (DNA): TGCAGCGTTGACTTGACAGGGGGCGAGCAGTACTTC. This encodes CSVDLTGGEQYF.

This clone was counted only a few times. This chain joins TRBV28 and TRBJ2-2, with 8 bases aligning to TRBD1. The V and J ends lost 5 bases and 1 base, in that order; junction bases with no gene match: 3. Looked up from germline, CDR1 is MDHEN and CDR2 is SYDVKM. The CDR3 has 15 residues. The CDR3 here is CASSADRGNTGELFF. The CDR3, as DNA: TGTGCCAGCAGTGCCGACAGGGGGAACACCGGGGAGCTGTTTTTT.

J is TRBJ1-2 and V is TRBV10-3; D is undetermined. The germline V gene encodes CDR1 ENHRY and CDR2 SYGVKD. Deletions cut 9 bases from V and 4 bases from J, with 12 bases between. This CDR3 spans 12 amino acids. The CDR3 DNA reads as TGTGCCATAGCCTTTGAGGGCTATGGCTACACCTTC. It specifies CAIAFEGYGYTF.

This clone came up many times. The chain joins TRBV11-3 to TRBJ1-2; 11 bases are shared with TRBD1. V gave up 6 bases and J gave up 6 bases; unmatched junction bases: 9. The CDR3 consists of 15 residues. Germline assignment: CDR1 SGHNT and CDR2 YENEEA. The CDR3 coding sequence is TGTGCCAGCAGTCTCTGGGGGGACAGGGGGAATGGCTACACCTTC. Translating gives CASSLWGDRGNGYTF.

This clone has just a few counts. The V call is TRBV9, the J call TRBJ2-2; D remains ambiguous. The germline CDR1 and CDR2 sequences are SGDLS and YYNGEE. The CDR3 sequence is 15 residues long. V lost 4 bases, J lost 1 base, and 11 bases lay in between. CDR3 sequence (DNA): TGTGCCAGCAGCCCCAACGACCTGAACACCGGGGAGCTGTTTTTT. Translation: CASSPNDLNTGELFF.

The rearrangement uses TRBV14 and TRBJ2-7, with 8 bases lining up with TRBD1. Germline CDR1 and CDR2: SGHDN and FVKESK. J was trimmed by 3 bases and V by 5 bases; bases with no gene match: 6. There are 14 residues in the CDR3. The CDR3 DNA sequence: TGTGCCAGCAGCTCCAGGACAGGGAACTACGAGCAGTACTTC. It codes for CASSSRTGNYEQYF.

By its share, this clone is large. CDR3: CASSYGAAGPQHF. The CDR3 DNA follows: TGTGCCAGTAGTTACGGGGCTGCGGGGCCCCAGCATTTT. V usage is TRBV19 and J usage is TRBJ1-5, with D maybe TRBD1 (5 bases). The CDR3 runs 13 residues. Trimming took off 5 bases at V and 9 bases at J, with 14 bases between the two ends. Germline loops: CDR1 LNHDA, CDR2 SQIVND (reference sequence). The full variable domain, completed using reference TRBV19 and TRBJ1-5, is DGGITQSPKYLFRKEGQNVTLSCEQNLNHDAMYWYRQDPGQGLRLIYYSQIVNDFQKGDIAEGYSVSREKKESFPLTVTSAQKNPTAFYLCASSYGAAGPQHFGDGTRLSIL.

This clone was counted between two and nine times. The chain combines TRBV6-8 with TRBJ2-7, with D uncertain. Germline CDR1 and CDR2: MNHGY and SAAAGT. V lost 5 bases, J lost 0 bases, and 8 bases lay in between. This CDR3 has 13 residues. The CDR3, as DNA: TGTGCCAGCAGTGAGAACAACTCCTACGAGCAGTACTTC. Translation gives CASSENNSYEQYF.

CDR3 loop: CASSLVGGMGILGEQYF. In nucleotides, the CDR3 is TGTGCCAGCAGCTTAGTTGGAGGAATGGGGATTTTGGGCGAGCAGTACTTC. The chain is built from TRBV11-3 and TRBJ2-7, with D perhaps TRBD2 (5 bases). CDR1 and CDR2 (germline): SGHNT, YENEEA. V was pared by 1 base and J by 6 bases, with 22 bases between. This CDR3 spans 17 amino acids.

This clone was counted a few times. The chain joins TRBV6-8 to TRBJ2-5; D not resolved. This CDR3 is built from 13 residues. V was trimmed by 6 bases and J by 3 bases, leaving 11 bases between them. Germline lookup yields CDR1 MNHGY and CDR2 SAAAGT. The CDR3 DNA follows: TGTGCCAGCAGCCGGTGGGGTGAAGAGACCCAGTACTTC. Its translation: CASSRWGEETQYF.

This clone was detected a few times. The chain recombines TRBV10-2 with TRBJ2-2; 9 positions agree with TRBD1. This CDR3 has 16 residues. Germline CDR1 is WSHSY and CDR2 is SAAADI. The V segment lost 3 bases and the J segment 7 bases; nucleotides outside the gene matches: 9. CDR3 loop: CASSDPGQGRNGELFF. As DNA, the CDR3 is TGCGCCAGCAGTGACCCGGGACAGGGAAGGAACGGGGAGCTGTTTTTT.

This clone was counted between two and nine times. The gene calls are TRBV6-8 and TRBJ2-3; TRBD2 agrees at 7 bases. V lost 5 bases, J lost 9 bases, and 11 bases stayed unmatched. Germline-derived CDR1 and CDR2 are MNHGY and SAAAGT. The CDR3 totals 14 residues. CDR3 residues: CASSVGLESGTQYF. DNA for the CDR3: TGTGCCAGCAGTGTCGGACTAGAGTCAGGCACGCAGTATTTT.

This clone was found a few times. The chain joins TRBV11-3 to TRBJ2-1, with TRBD2 identical over 8 bases. CDR3 length: 16 amino acids. V gave up 4 bases and J gave up 6 bases; unmatched junction bases: 11. Germline V gene sequence: CDR1 SGHNT, CDR2 YENEEA. The CDR3 region has the DNA TGTGCCAGCAGCTCTACCCCTAGCGGGCAGGGCAATGAGCAGTTCTTC. This translates into CASSSTPSGQGNEQFF.

The chain uses TRBV5-1 and TRBJ2-7, with D perhaps being TRBD1 or TRBD2 (5 bases each). This CDR3 has 14 residues. V gave up 4 bases and J gave up 0 bases, with 11 bases separating them. The germline gives CDR1 SGHRS, CDR2 YFSETQ. CDR3 sequence: CASSLGTFSYEQYF. The CDR3 DNA reads TGCGCCAGCAGCCTCGGGACGTTCTCCTACGAGCAGTACTTC.

This clone appeared a few times. The rearrangement joins TRBV6-8 to TRBJ1-2; D uncertain. CDR1 is MNHGY and CDR2 is SAAAGT in the germline V gene. Trimming took 4 bases from V and 1 from J, leaving 7 bases between them. This CDR3 spans 13 amino acids. CDR3 residues: CASSFVNNYGYTF. The CDR3 DNA is TGTGCCAGCAGTTTCGTAAATAACTATGGCTACACCTTC.

The V and J genes are TRBV9 and TRBJ2-3; D possibly corresponds to TRBD2 (5 bases). This CDR3 region has 14 residues. Trimming cost V 1 base and J 5 bases, with 11 bases left between them. Germline CDR1 is SGDLS and CDR2 is YYNGEE. The CDR3 nucleotides read TGTGCCAGCAGCGTAATGGACGGGGAAGATACGCAGTATTTT. Translation gives CASSVMDGEDTQYF.

The V call is TRBV19, the J call TRBJ2-6; D gene unclear. Germline V lookup: CDR1 LNHDA, CDR2 SQIVND (reference sequence). This CDR3 comprises 16 residues. Trimming left V 2 bases short and J 0 bases short, with 8 bases between. CDR3 amino acids: CASSIPPGSGANVLTF. In nucleotides, the CDR3 is TGTGCCAGTAGTATACCTCCCGGCTCTGGGGCCAACGTCCTGACTTTC.